Following are 28 T cell receptor beta chains from one sample sequenced in a study of shared T cell receptors in the human thymus. TCRdb's copy holds only in-frame clones and misses some; the assay was immunoSEQ multiplex PCR. The sample shows fewer than 700,000 clones, 85% to 90% of them seen only once. The same sample was also used in a study of human thymus T cells.

The sample consisted of thymocytes. The source is a boy less than two years old with a congenital heart defect.

The V gene is TRBV7-2, the J gene TRBJ2-2; 7 bases align to TRBD1. Germline V gives CDR1 SGHTA, CDR2 FQGNSA. This CDR3 has 17 residues. V shed 6 bases, J shed 0 bases, and the junction held 10 bases outside the gene matches. CDR3 bases: TGTGCCAGCAGGTCCATGGACAGGAGACCGAACACCGGGGAGCTGTTTTTT. Translated, it gives CASRSMDRRPNTGELFF.

The chain uses TRBV14 and TRBJ2-7; TRBD1 matches at 9 bases. Trimming cost V 2 bases and J 7 bases; bases outside gene matches: 6. The CDR3 loop spans 14 amino acids. CDR1 is SGHDN, CDR2 FVKESK, per germline. Here the CDR3 reads CASSQNRQGGEQYF. CDR3 nucleotide sequence: TGTGCCAGCAGCCAAAATCGACAGGGGGGAGAGCAGTACTTC.

There are a few counts of this clone. The rearrangement links TRBV28 to TRBJ1-3; D is undetermined. Per germline, CDR1 MDHEN and CDR2 SYDVKM. There are 15 residues in the CDR3. The ends were cut back, 3 bases at V and 0 bases at J, with 9 bases in the middle. This CDR3 is CASSFPGNSGNTIYF. In nucleotides, the CDR3 is TGTGCCAGCAGTTTTCCAGGAAACTCTGGAAACACCATATATTTT.

The rearrangement links TRBV5-5 to TRBJ2-7; 7 nucleotides line up with TRBD2. This CDR3 region has 17 residues. Germline CDR1 SGHKS, CDR2 YYEKEE (reference sequence). With 0 bases clipped from V and 0 bases from J, the junction kept 9 bases outside the gene matches. The CDR3, as DNA: TGTGCCAGCAGCTTGGCCTTTTCTGGCGGGAGCTCCTACGAGCAGTACTTC. Protein product: CASSLAFSGGSSYEQYF.

In its sample, this clone was seen a few times. The CDR3 nucleotides read TGCGCCAGCATCCCCGGCAGGGGCTATGGCTACACCTTC. It encodes CASIPGRGYGYTF. The V call is TRBV10-2, the J call TRBJ1-2, with TRBD1 as a possible D gene (6 bases). The CDR3 is 13 amino acids. V lost 7 bases and J 4 bases, leaving 13 bases between the germline ends. Germline V gene lookup returns CDR1 WSHSY and CDR2 SAAADI.

This clone came up a few times. This chain links TRBV4-1 with TRBJ2-1, with 7 bases aligning to TRBD2. CDR3 length equals 17 residues. V lost 4 bases, J lost 2 bases, and 11 bases stayed unmatched. Germline V CDR1 and CDR2: MGHRA, YSYEKL. CDR3 amino acids: CASSREQIGTTYNEQFF. The CDR3 DNA reads as TGCGCCAGCAGCCGAGAACAGATCGGGACTACCTACAATGAGCAGTTCTTC.

The chain couples TRBV21-1 to TRBJ2-3; the listed D gene, TRBD1, was not tested against the DNA. TRBV21-1 is a documented pseudogene. This CDR3 contains 14 residues. The DNA for the CDR3 is TGTGCCAGCAGCAGGACAGTGAGCACAGATACGCAGTATTTT. This encodes CASSRTVSTDTQYF.

This chain links TRBV29-1 with TRBJ1-1; D is unclear. The CDR3 loop spans 15 amino acids. The V end lost 0 bases, the J end lost 0 bases, and 11 bases lay between the germline ends. CDR1 and CDR2 (germline): SQVTM, ANQGSEA. The CDR3 nucleotides are TGCAGCGTTGAAGATCGTCGCCAGATGAACACTGAAGCTTTCTTT. Its protein product is CSVEDRRQMNTEAFF.

The chain joins TRBV11-2 to TRBJ2-5; tentative D call: TRBD1 (5 bases). Germline V gene lookup returns CDR1 SGHAT and CDR2 FQNNGV. V gave up 8 bases and J gave up 1 base, with 11 bases separating them. This CDR3 is 13 amino acids long. CDR3 loop: CASAVQGQETQYF. The CDR3 bases are TGTGCCAGCGCGGTCCAGGGCCAAGAGACCCAGTACTTC.

Here the CDR3 reads CATNPIWGQRSYEQYF. Here the CDR3 DNA reads TGTGCCACTAATCCCATATGGGGACAGCGGTCCTACGAGCAGTACTTC. This sequence joins TRBV28 and TRBJ2-7; 7 bases are a match to TRBD1. The CDR3 has 16 amino acids. V shed 10 bases and J 1 base; nucleotides not matched to a gene: 16. Germline CDR1 reads MDHEN; CDR2 reads SYDVKM.

V and J are TRBV15 and TRBJ1-3, with D unclear. This CDR3 is built from 16 residues. The V end was cut by 0 bases, the J end by 0 bases, with 9 bases between. CDR1 LNHNV and CDR2 YYDKDF come from the germline V gene (reference sequence). In DNA, the CDR3 is TGTGCCACCAGCAGAGATCGTGGCCTCTCTGGAAACACCATATATTTT. It encodes CATSRDRGLSGNTIYF.

The gene calls are TRBV30 and TRBJ2-5, with 7 bases matching TRBD2. V trimming: 1 base; J trimming: 5 bases; junction bases outside the gene matches: 16. CDR3 length: 17 residues. Germline V gives CDR1 GTSNPN, CDR2 SVGIG (reference sequence). CDR3 sequence reads: CAWSDSDPGLGAETQYF. The CDR3 nucleotides read TGTGCCTGGAGTGACTCCGACCCTGGACTAGGCGCCGAGACCCAGTACTTC.

This CDR3 reads CASSLERGPFYNEQFF. CDR3 sequence (DNA): TGTGCCAGCAGCTTGGAGAGGGGGCCATTCTACAATGAGCAGTTCTTC. The rearrangement joins TRBV5-6 to TRBJ2-1, with 7 bases identical to TRBD1. The germline V gene has CDR1 SGHDT and CDR2 YYEEEE. This CDR3 spans 16 amino acids. The junction had 6 bases not matched to a gene; V was cut back by 0 bases and J by 3 bases.

This chain connects TRBV4-3 to TRBJ2-5; maybe TRBD1 (6 bases). Germline CDR1 is LGHNA and CDR2 is YSLEER. Trimming cost V 4 bases and J 3 bases, with 15 bases left between them. The CDR3 spans 15 residues. The CDR3: CASSLGGGGEETQYF. CDR3 DNA: TGCGCCAGCAGCCTCGGCGGTGGGGGCGAAGAGACCCAGTACTTC.

This clone has a single count. The genes are TRBV9 and TRBJ1-1; D is uncertain. Trimming cost V 4 bases and J 0 bases, with 13 bases left between them. The germline CDR1 and CDR2 sequences are SGDLS and YYNGEE. CDR3 size: 15 residues. CDR3 region: CASSSGEALNTEAFF. The CDR3 DNA follows: TGTGCCAGCAGCTCCGGGGAGGCCCTGAACACTGAAGCTTTCTTT.

The chain joins TRBV4-2 to TRBJ1-1; 11 positions match TRBD1. The CDR3 is 17 residues long. Germline CDR1 reads LGHNA; CDR2 reads YNFKEQ. Germline trimming cut 0 bases from V and 5 bases from J; bases unmatched to any gene: 8. The CDR3, as DNA: TGTGCCAGCAGCCAAGACCCGGACAGGGGGCGCCGGACTGAAGCTTTCTTT. Translation gives CASSQDPDRGRRTEAFF.

The CDR3 nucleotides are TGCGCCAGCAGCAGGACAGAGGGACTAGCGGGAGGAAATTACGAGCAGTACTTC. The encoded protein is CASSRTEGLAGGNYEQYF. V usage is TRBV5-1 and J usage is TRBJ2-7; TRBD2 matches at 15 bases. Germline CDR1 reads SGHRS; CDR2 reads YFSETQ. The CDR3 has 18 amino acids. The ends lost 4 bases at V and 4 bases at J; junction bases unmatched: 12.

V and J are TRBV28 and TRBJ1-6; TRBD1 is a possible D gene (6 bases). CDR1 MDHEN and CDR2 SYDVKM come from the germline V gene. V was trimmed by 6 bases and J by 8 bases, leaving 8 bases between them. This CDR3 has 12 amino acids. In nucleotides, the CDR3 is TGTGCCAGCAGCCCAGGGGATTCACCCCTCCACTTT. Its translation: CASSPGDSPLHF.

V usage is TRBV10-2 and J usage is TRBJ1-1, with D possibly matching TRBD1 (5 bases). The germline V gene encodes CDR1 WSHSY and CDR2 SAAADI. The CDR3 extends over 13 amino acids. V lost 3 bases, J lost 5 bases, and 10 bases lay in between. In DNA, the CDR3 is TGCGCCAGCAGTGACCCGACAGATACTGAAGCTTTCTTT. Amino acids: CASSDPTDTEAFF.

V usage is TRBV4-3 and J usage is TRBJ2-3; 7 bases match TRBD2. The CDR3 is made up of 19 amino acids. CDR1 is LGHNA and CDR2 is YSLEER in the germline V gene. V lost 3 bases and J lost 0; bases outside the gene matches: 15. The CDR3 DNA sequence: TGCGCCAGCAGCCATGCCGGGTGGGCTAGCGGTACTAGCACAGATACGCAGTATTTT. Translated: CASSHAGWASGTSTDTQYF.

The rearrangement joins TRBV5-6 to TRBJ2-1; D uncertain. Germline V CDR1 and CDR2: SGHDT, YYEEEE. The CDR3 runs to 14 residues. V was pared by 5 bases and J by 9 bases, with 18 bases between. CDR3 nucleotide sequence: TGTGCCAGCAGTCCTAGATCAGACCCCAGTGAGCAGTTCTTC. This codes for CASSPRSDPSEQFF.

This chain connects TRBV30 to TRBJ2-2; 7 bases map to TRBD1. V was clipped by 7 bases and J by 6 bases; unmatched bases: 11. CDR1 and CDR2 from the germline V gene are GTSNPN and SVGIG (reference sequence). The CDR3 contains 14 residues. CDR3 amino acids: CASGTGVPAGELFF. DNA for the CDR3: TGTGCCTCAGGCACAGGGGTCCCGGCCGGGGAGCTGTTTTTT.

The CDR3 region is CASSRGGGARTEAFF. The CDR3 bases are TGTGCCAGCAGCCGGGGCGGGGGGGCGAGGACTGAAGCTTTCTTT. This rearrangement joins TRBV9 to TRBJ1-1, with a tentative D call TRBD1 (6 bases). V lost 4 bases, J lost 5 bases, and 18 bases lay in between. CDR3 length equals 15 residues. Looked up from germline, CDR1 is SGDLS and CDR2 is YYNGEE. The full variable domain, completed using reference TRBV9 and TRBJ1-1, is DSGVTQTPKHLITATGQRVTLRCSPRSGDLSVYWYQQSLDQGLQFLIQYYNGEERAKGNILERFSAQQFPDLHSELNLSSLELGDSALYFCASSRGGGARTEAFFGQGTRLTVV.

V gene TRBV15 combines with J gene TRBJ2-7, with D possibly matching TRBD2 (6 bases). The ends were cut back, 0 bases at V and 0 bases at J, with 9 bases in the middle. The CDR3 is 15 residues long. In germline, CDR1 is LNHNV, CDR2 YYDKDF (reference sequence). The CDR3 reads CATSRDPGDSYEQYF. The CDR3 DNA sequence: TGTGCCACCAGCAGAGATCCGGGGGACTCCTACGAGCAGTACTTC. The entire variable domain, with the rest obtained from reference TRBV15 and TRBJ2-7, is as follows: DAMVIQNPRYQVTQFGKPVTLSCSQTLNHNVMYWYQQKSSQAPKLLFHYYDKDFNNEADTPDNFQSRRPNTSFCFLDIRSPGLGDTAMYLCATSRDPGDSYEQYFGPGTRLTVT.

The J gene is TRBJ2-4, the V gene TRBV7-9; D may be TRBD1 (5 bases). Germline values: CDR1 SEHNR, CDR2 FQNEAQ (reference sequence). CDR3 length: 14 residues. Trimming took off 5 bases at V and 1 base at J, with 9 bases between the two ends. CDR3 sequence reads: CASSPPGAKNIQYF. In DNA, the CDR3 is TGTGCCAGCAGCCCCCCAGGGGCCAAAAACATTCAGTACTTC.

This chain links TRBV6-1 with TRBJ1-3; TRBD1 agrees at 9 bases. This CDR3 has 14 amino acids. Germline V gives CDR1 MNHNS, CDR2 SASEGT. Trimming took 10 bases from V and 8 from J; bases not matched to a gene: 12. DNA for the CDR3: TGTGCCATCCACCGGGACAGGGATCGGGACACCATATATTTT. This translates into CAIHRDRDRDTIYF.

The CDR3 here is CASTLDSLSYEQYF. CDR3 sequence (DNA): TGTGCCAGCACTTTGGACTCGCTCTCCTACGAGCAGTACTTC. The chain combines TRBV28 with TRBJ2-7; D might be TRBD2 (5 bases). CDR1 is MDHEN and CDR2 is SYDVKM in the germline V gene. The V end was cut by 7 bases, the J end by 0 bases, with 13 bases between. The CDR3 consists of 14 residues.

The chain combines TRBV4-3 with TRBJ2-1; 8 nucleotides align to TRBD2. The CDR3 extends over 16 amino acids. CDR1 is LGHNA and CDR2 is YSLEER in the germline V gene. With V trimmed by 0 bases and J by 7 bases, 8 bases remained unmatched. The CDR3 spells CASSQDPAGVPNEQFF. The CDR3 nucleotides are TGCGCCAGCAGCCAAGATCCAGCGGGAGTTCCGAATGAGCAGTTCTTC.